This TCR beta chain was captured in a study of T cells after yellow fever vaccination. Study-wide background: Preparing low-cell-number fractions relied on SMART-Seq v4 Ultra Low Input. Findings of the study overall: A small proportion of clonotypes was detected in both the CD4 and CD8 compartments. In post-booster samples, most primary-vaccination clones reappeared (roughly 96% CD4, approximately 91% CD8).

This clonotype has a count of ten or more. Its cognate antigen is unknown. V was clipped by 2 bases and J by 2 bases, with 7 bases between them. This CDR3 has 14 amino acids. Germline lookup yields CDR1 KGHDR and CDR2 SFDVKD. TCR cDNA, made by 5'RACE template switching, carried an added universal primer site and UMIs. TCRdb itself ran the 5' RACE reads through MiXCR, one entry per CDR3 protein. The sample carries about 320,000 distinct CDR3 sequences, 4% to 5.5% recorded once. This clonotype was sampled from a man younger than 35 who received the YFV17D yellow fever vaccine. The sequencing here drew on PBMCs, taken 15 days after the yellow fever booster vaccination. The rearrangement joins TRBV24-1 to TRBJ2-3, with D unclear. The CDR3 loop is CATSDSAATDTQYF. In DNA, the CDR3 is TGTGCCACCAGTGATTCCGCGGCCACAGATACGCAGTATTTT.